Sequencing of this TCR beta chain was carried out in a study of cytomegalovirus exposure and HLA in healthy donors. Study information: Clustering assigned about 80% of the approximately 400 genotyped donors to the Caucasian-associated ancestry cluster.

Primers: 60 Vbeta forward and 13 Jbeta reverse. Sequencing was performed with immunoSEQ multiplex PCR; in TCRdb, only in-frame clones are kept and a portion is missing. The data hold roughly 120,000 clones, with 60% to 85% observed a single time. A note on this clone: What it binds is unknown.

J lost 7 bases, V lost 4 bases, and 8 bases had no gene match. CDR3 length: 15 amino acids. Germline assignment: CDR1 SGHRS and CDR2 YFSETQ. Healthy bone marrow donors supplied every sample. Points from the study as a whole: V- and J-gene trimming of TCR beta was linked (in a later analysis) to a missense DCLRE1C variant.

This sequence joins TRBV5-1 and TRBJ2-7, with TRBD2 matching over 13 bases. This clonotype originated in a woman between 35 and 50 years old in good health and CMV-seropositive. The specimen sequenced was PBMCs. This chain's CDR3 is CASSPGLAGIGEQYF. In DNA, the CDR3 is TGCGCCAGCAGCCCGGGACTAGCGGGAATCGGGGAGCAGTACTTC.